Listed below are T cell receptor beta chains from one sample, sequenced in a study of response to subunit inactivated influenza vaccine. TCRdb re-analysed the RT-PCR reads in MiXCR, keeping a single row per CDR3 protein. The table shows roughly 670,000 distinct CDR3 sequences, with 13% to 15% occurring only once. The input for sequencing was PBMCs from blood, taken roughly 15 days before vaccination. All receptors derive from a man aged 50 to 60 who received an inactivated influenza vaccine. Each CDR3 is given with its conserved first and last residue. A D gene is named only where the DNA matches it firmly. A row's size may be missing; if present it is once, few, many or a size class.

TRBV5-1	TRBJ2-3	TRBD1	few	CASTAAGTGGDTQYF	TGCGCCAGCACAGCTGCCGGGACAGGGGGAGATACGCAGTATTTT
TRBV11-3	TRBJ2-2	-	few	CASGMGTGELFF	TGTGCCAGCGGGATGGGCACCGGGGAGCTGTTTTTT
TRBV6-1	TRBJ2-1	-	few	CASSKYVGQDEQFF	TGTGCCAGCAGCAAGTACGTAGGCCAGGATGAGCAGTTCTTC
TRBV7-2	TRBJ2-5	-	few	CASSRGRPQETQYF	TGTGCCAGCAGCCGGGGAAGGCCCCAAGAGACCCAGTACTTC
TRBV7-9	TRBJ1-3	-	few	CASSLGTTVSGNTIYF	TGTGCCAGCAGCTTAGGGACAACCGTCTCTGGAAACACCATATATTTT
TRBV29-1	TRBJ2-3	TRBD1	many	CSVQQGDFVDTQYF	TGCAGCGTTCAACAGGGGGATTTTGTAGATACGCAGTATTTT
TRBV20-1	TRBJ2-5	-	many	CSARGQLQETQYF	TGCAGTGCTAGAGGACAGCTCCAAGAGACCCAGTACTTC
TRBV9	TRBJ2-1	-	-	CASSVSVSYNEQFF	TGTGCCAGCAGCGTAAGTGTATCCTACAATGAGCAGTTCTTC
TRBV28	TRBJ2-1	TRBD1	-	CASSPQQGATYNEQFF	TGTGCCAGCAGTCCCCAACAGGGGGCGACCTACAATGAGCAGTTCTTC
TRBV24-1	TRBJ2-1	-	-	CATKFLAYNEQFF	TGTGCCACCAAGTTTCTAGCCTACAATGAGCAGTTCTTC
TRBV29-1	TRBJ2-3	-	-	CSVEWVAAGTDTQYF	TGCAGCGTTGAATGGGTGGCAGCGGGCACAGATACGCAGTATTTT
TRBV6-5	TRBJ2-7	-	-	CASSYSVHRRGYYEQYF	TGTGCCAGCAGTTACTCAGTCCATAGGAGGGGGTACTACGAGCAGTACTTC
TRBV18	TRBJ2-7	TRBD2	-	CASSELAGAAYEQYF	TGTGCCAGCTCTGAACTAGCGGGAGCAGCCTACGAGCAGTACTTC
TRBV5-1	TRBJ2-3	-	many	CASSPPGNTDTQYF	TGCGCCAGCAGCCCCCCGGGAAACACAGATACGCAGTATTTT
TRBV20-1	TRBJ2-3	TRBD2	-	CSATNGLAGGVDTQYF	TGCAGTGCAACAAACGGACTAGCGGGTGGGGTAGATACGCAGTATTTT
TRBV20-1	TRBJ2-2	-	-	CSASLAIGELFF	TGCAGTGCTAGTTTGGCGATCGGGGAGCTGTTTTTT
TRBV4-3	TRBJ2-2	TRBD2	few	CASSQEGSGGDHTGELFF	TGCGCCAGCAGCCAAGAAGGGAGCGGGGGGGACCACACCGGGGAGCTGTTTTTT